Given below is one T cell receptor (beta chain) in context. Its specificity is not known. Unsorted PBMC DNA went through sequencing on ten immunoSEQ deep assay plates. Clones were sequenced by immunoSEQ multiplex PCR, and TCRdb holds only the in-frame ones, with some missing. Of fewer than 550,000 clones listed, 60% to 80% were seen once; the top ten hold roughly an eighth. This sample is part of a study of shared clonotypes between healthy human individuals. Donors were Caucasian adults residing in Nashville, Tennessee, USA. In germline, CDR1 is MDHEN, CDR2 SYDVKM. V was pared by 3 bases and J by 10 bases, with 15 bases between. There are 13 residues in the CDR3. Notes on the study in general: Clonotype sharing levels among donors were expected to vary with sequencing depth.

This sequence joins TRBV28 and TRBJ1-1; TRBD1 might be the D (5 bases). Specimen: PBMCs. This sequence was found in a woman aged 40 to 50 in good health. Some clones in this sample may be carry-over from other donors' samples. CDR3 protein: CASSLGPSLGAFF. In DNA form, the CDR3 reads TGTGCCAGCAGTTTGGGACCGAGTTTGGGAGCTTTCTTT.